Below are 2 T cell receptor beta chains sequenced from a single sample in a study of T cell clonality in common variable immunodeficiency. Their antigen targets remain unknown. Study results and limitations: Reportedly, TCR beta sequences from common variable immunodeficiency showed fewer deletions and N-nucleotide insertions.

Libraries were prepared by immunoSEQ multiplex PCR; TCRdb keeps only in-frame clonotypes and omits some of them. Altogether 9,500 to 15,000 clones were found in the sample, and no singletons occur. Source material: peripheral blood mononuclear cells. These receptor sequences come from a human donor with common variable immunodeficiency.

As to this clone: The read comes to an end 3 residues before the CDR3 does, leaving the germline J gene to fill in the end. The chain is built from TRBV7-9 and TRBJ2-5, with D perhaps TRBD1 (5 bases). Trimming removed 4 bases at V and 0 bases at J, with 9 bases between. CDR1 is SEHNR, CDR2 FQNEAQ, per germline (reference sequence). This CDR3 region has 14 residues. The CDR3 protein is CASSSRQYQETQYF. The sequenced part of the CDR3 DNA is TGTGCCAGCAGCTCGCGACAGTACCAAGAGACC.

Regarding this clone: Sequencing ends 3 residues short of the CDR3 end; the germline J gene provides the rest. The rearrangement joins TRBV7-8 to TRBJ2-5, with 7 bases that match TRBD2. V shed 1 base, J shed 2 bases, and the junction held 10 bases outside the gene matches. Germline V lookup: CDR1 SGHVS, CDR2 FQNEAQ. CDR3 length equals 17 residues. The DNA read from the CDR3 is TGTGCCAGCAGCTTAGTATCGGCTAGCGGACCTCAAGAGACC. Its protein is CASSLVSASGPQET. The complete CDR3 sequence is CASSLVSASGPQETQYF.